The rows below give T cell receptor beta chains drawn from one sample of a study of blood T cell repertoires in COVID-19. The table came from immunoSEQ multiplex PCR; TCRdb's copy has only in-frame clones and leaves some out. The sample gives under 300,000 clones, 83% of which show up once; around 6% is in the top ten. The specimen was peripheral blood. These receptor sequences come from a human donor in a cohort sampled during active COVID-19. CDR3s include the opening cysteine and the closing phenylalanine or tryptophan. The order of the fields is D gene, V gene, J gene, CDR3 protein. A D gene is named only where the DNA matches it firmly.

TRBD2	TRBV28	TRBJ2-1	CASKSRAPGLVKQFF
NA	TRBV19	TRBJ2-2	CASSILGREEKTGELFF
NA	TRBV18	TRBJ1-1	CASSRPVGAVGTEAFF
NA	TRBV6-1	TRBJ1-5	CASSEKKGDQPQHF
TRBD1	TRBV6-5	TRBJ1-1	CASSPTGQGNTEAFF
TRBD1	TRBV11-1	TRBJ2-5	CATTDRFVEETQYF
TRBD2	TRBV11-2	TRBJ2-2	CASSSGTSGKKGTGELFF
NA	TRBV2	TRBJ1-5	CASSEFGSRSNQPQHF
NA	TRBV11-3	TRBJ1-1	CASSLDGGDTEAFF
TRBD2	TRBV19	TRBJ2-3	CASSMLGGRSTDTQYF
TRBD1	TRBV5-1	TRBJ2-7	CASSLGQGYGQYF
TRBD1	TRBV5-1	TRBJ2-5	CASSLSPGTGQETQYF
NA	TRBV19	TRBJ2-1	CASSIGRGEQFF
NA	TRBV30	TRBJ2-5	CAWSSRGIGETQYF
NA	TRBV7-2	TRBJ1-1	CASSRSVGLNTEAFF
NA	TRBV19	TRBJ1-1	CASSWRNTEAFF
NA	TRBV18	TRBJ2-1	CASSPPAGNNEQFF
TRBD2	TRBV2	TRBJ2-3	CASSGFSGRARDTQYF
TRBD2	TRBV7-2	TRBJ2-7	CASSERTSGRSYEQYF
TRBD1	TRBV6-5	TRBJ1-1	CASSPSGTGWTEAFF
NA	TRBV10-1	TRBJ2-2	CASSERGKTGELFF
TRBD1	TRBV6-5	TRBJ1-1	CASSNTGANKAEAFF
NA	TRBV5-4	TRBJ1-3	CASSYGTSGNTIYF
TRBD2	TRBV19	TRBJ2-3	CASSIFPLAGVGDTQYF
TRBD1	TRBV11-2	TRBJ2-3	CASSVDRGADTQYF